This TCR beta chain appears in the sequencing data of a study of cytotoxic CD8 clonotypes in ibrutinib-treated CLL. The overall study: The subjects consisted of 11 relapsed/refractory and 15 treatment-naive individuals, with approximately 18 IGHV unmutated. Patients attained about 25 partial and 2 complete responses; at median approximately 68 months, around 15 remained remitted while some 12 progressed.

About 2 micrograms of genomic DNA, which was extracted from cryopreserved PBMCs, served as the material used for the TCR beta libraries. With sequencing, the targeted depth ranged from 1 in 200,000 to 1 in 1 million T cells. The data were produced by immunoSEQ multiplex PCR, yet TCRdb's version contains in-frame clones alone and is incomplete. The sample yields around 160,000 clones, 70% to 90% seen once. The CDR3 runs 16 residues. The germline gives CDR1 SEHNR, CDR2 FQNEAQ (reference sequence). Trimming left V 5 bases short and J 6 bases short, with 19 bases between. This TCR was sampled from a human donor with chronic lymphocytic leukemia. This rearrangement joins TRBV7-9 to TRBJ2-2; perhaps TRBD2 as D (6 bases). Sequenced material: PBMCs, taken at disease progression, from a patient treated with ibrutinib. CDR3 sequence: CASSPMGRRSPGELFF. In nucleotides, the CDR3 is TGTGCCAGCAGCCCCATGGGGAGGAGAAGTCCCGGGGAGCTGTTTTTT.